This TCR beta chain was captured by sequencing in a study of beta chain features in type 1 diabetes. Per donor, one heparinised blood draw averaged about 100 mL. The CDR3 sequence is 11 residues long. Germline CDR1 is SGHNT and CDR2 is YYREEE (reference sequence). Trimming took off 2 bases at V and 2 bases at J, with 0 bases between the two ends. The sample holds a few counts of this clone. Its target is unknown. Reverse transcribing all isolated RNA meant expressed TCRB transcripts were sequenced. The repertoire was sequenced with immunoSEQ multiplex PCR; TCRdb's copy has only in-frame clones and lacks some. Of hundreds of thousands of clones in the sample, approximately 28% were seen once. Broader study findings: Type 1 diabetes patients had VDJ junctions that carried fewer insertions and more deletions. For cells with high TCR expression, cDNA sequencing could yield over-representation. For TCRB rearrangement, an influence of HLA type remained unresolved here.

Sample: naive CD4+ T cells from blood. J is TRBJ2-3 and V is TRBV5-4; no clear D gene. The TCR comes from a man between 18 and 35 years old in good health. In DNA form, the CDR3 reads TGTGCCAGCAGCTTCACAGATACGCAGTATTTT. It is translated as CASSFTDTQYF.